This TCR beta chain was found in a study of OX40 agonist ivuxolimab in advanced cancers. In terms of the full investigation: The costimulatory receptor OX40 (CD134) was targeted by ivuxolimab, a fully human IgG2 agonistic monoclonal antibody. Intravenous ivuxolimab was administered to patients every 2 weeks at six dose levels: 0.01, 0.1, 0.3, 1.5, 3 and 10 mg/kg. Of the approximately 50 dose-escalation patients, hepatocellular carcinoma was present in about 20, melanoma in some 15, renal cell carcinoma in 9 and head and neck cancer in 9. In the dose-escalation cohort, 75% to 90% of patients were male, and the mean age was approximately 60 years with a range of roughly 23 to 79. Patients were allowed to have had prior anti-PD-1, anti-PD-L1 or anti-CTLA-4 therapy, and 40% of the dose-escalation patients had been treated with checkpoint inhibitors. Partial responses occurred in three dose-escalation patients, of whom one had hepatocellular carcinoma and two had cutaneous melanoma. The point of sequencing TCRbeta in the periphery was to test whether ivuxolimab changed TCR sequence diversity and drove clonal T-cell expansion. The paper reports the monotherapy dose-escalation portion (N of about 51 patients) of the phase I ivuxolimab trial.

Note on this clone: Its binding antigen is unknown. No clone much larger than this one lies a single base away; base qualities are absent.

Summary of the overall study and its limitations: The antigen specificity of the clonally expanded peripheral T cells was not determined. After ivuxolimab, CD8+ T cells had more expanded clones than CD4+ T cells on average. At doses of 0.1 to 3.0 mg/kg, clonal expansion of both CD4+ and CD8+ T cells in blood was seen between baseline and week 6. Partial responders in the 0.1-3.0 mg/kg groups had among the lowest normalized peripheral clonal expansion, especially among CD8+ T cells. Low levels of normalized T-cell clonal expansion were also seen in some nonresponding patients.

The trial excluded patients who had a history of autoimmune disease or were on systemic immunosuppression. In every dose cohort, peripheral blood was drawn for TCR sequencing at baseline, cycle 4 day 1, and cycle 7 day 1. Samples were obtained from an open-label, multicenter, first-in-human phase I dose-escalation trial of ivuxolimab. Adults with locally advanced or metastatic head and neck squamous cell, hepatocellular, melanoma or renal cell carcinoma were enrolled in the trial. Before TCR sequencing, CD4+ T cells and CD8+ T cells from peripheral blood were sorted into separate populations. Genomic DNA was isolated from the sorted cells so that the TCRbeta CDR3 region could be sequenced. TCRbeta CDR3 regions were sequenced using the immunoSEQ Assay. What TCRdb holds here is the immuneACCESS table cut down to in-frame rearrangements. Part of the clones is not present; checked against another copy, under half of the missing clones reflect an unresolved V gene, and the others are unexplained. Recorded for this sample are about 67,000 clones; approximately 90% of them occurred a single time. The top ten hold around 0.29% of the sample.

Spanning cysteine to phenylalanine, the CDR3 consists of 13 amino acids. Only the CDR3 region is kept as DNA, spanning 39 bases read in frame from base 1. The V end loses 6 bases and the J end loses 3 bases, and a stretch of 11 bases separates them. The germline V gene yields SGHTA for CDR1 and FQGTGA for CDR2. The sequences come from CD4+ or CD8+ T cells sorted from blood, collected in a trial of the OX40 agonist ivuxolimab. This receptor chain uses TRBV7-3 and TRBJ2-5; possibly the D gene is TRBD2, per 6 matching bases. The clonotype originates from an adult with an advanced solid tumor such as melanoma, head and neck, liver or kidney cancer. The DNA reads as follows: TGTGCCAGCAGTCCCGGGAGTAAAGAGACCCAGTACTTC. It specifies CASSPGSKETQYF. The entire variable domain, with the stretches around the CDR3 drawn from the reference TRBV7-3 and TRBJ2-5 proteins, is GAGVSQTPSNKVTEKGKYVELRCDPISGHTALYWYRQSLGQGPEFLIYFQGTGAADDSGLPNDRFFAVRPEGSVSTLKIQRTERGDSAVYLCASSPGSKETQYFGPGTRLLVL.